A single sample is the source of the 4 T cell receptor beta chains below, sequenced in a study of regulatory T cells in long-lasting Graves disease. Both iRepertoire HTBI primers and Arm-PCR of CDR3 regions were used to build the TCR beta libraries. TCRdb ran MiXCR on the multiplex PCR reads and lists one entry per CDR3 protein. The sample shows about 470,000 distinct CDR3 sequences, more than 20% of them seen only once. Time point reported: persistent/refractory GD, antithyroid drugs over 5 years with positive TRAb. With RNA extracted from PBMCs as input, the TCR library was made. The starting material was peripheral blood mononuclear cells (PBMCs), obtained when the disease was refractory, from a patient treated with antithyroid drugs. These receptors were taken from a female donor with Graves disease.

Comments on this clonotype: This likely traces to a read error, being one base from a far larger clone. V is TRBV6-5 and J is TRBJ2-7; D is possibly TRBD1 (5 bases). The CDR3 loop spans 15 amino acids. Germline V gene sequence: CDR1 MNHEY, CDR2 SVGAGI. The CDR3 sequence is CASSYQTGASYGCTF. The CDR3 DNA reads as TGTGCCAGCAGTTACCAAACAGGAGCAAGCTATGGCTGCACCTTC.

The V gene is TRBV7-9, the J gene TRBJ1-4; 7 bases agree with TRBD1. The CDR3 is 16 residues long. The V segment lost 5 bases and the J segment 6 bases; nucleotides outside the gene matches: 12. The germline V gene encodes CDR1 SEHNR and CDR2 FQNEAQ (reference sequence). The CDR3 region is CASSPPPDGQDEKLFF. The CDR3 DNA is TGTGCCAGCAGCCCACCACCCGATGGACAGGATGAAAAACTGTTTTTT. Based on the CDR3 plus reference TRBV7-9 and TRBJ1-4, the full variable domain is DTGVSQNPRHKITKRGQNVTFRCDPISEHNRLYWYRQTLGQGPEFLTYFQNEAQLEKSRLLSDRFSAERPKGSFSTLEIQRTEQGDSAMYLCASSPPPDGQDEKLFFGSGTQLSVL.

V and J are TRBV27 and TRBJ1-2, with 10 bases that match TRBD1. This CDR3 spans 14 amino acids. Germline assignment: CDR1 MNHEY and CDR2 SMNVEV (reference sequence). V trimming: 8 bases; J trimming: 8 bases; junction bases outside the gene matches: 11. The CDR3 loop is CASRMTGGVRGYTF. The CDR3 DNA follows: TGTGCCAGCCGAATGACAGGGGGCGTAAGGGGCTACACCTTC.

This CDR3 reads CSVEPLLAGGHNEQFF. CDR3 nucleotide sequence: TGCAGCGTTGAGCCTCTACTAGCGGGAGGTCACAATGAGCAGTTCTTC. The gene calls are TRBV29-1 and TRBJ2-1, with 12 bases lining up with TRBD2. The CDR3 totals 16 residues. CDR1 SQVTM and CDR2 ANQGSEA come from the germline V gene. V dropped 3 bases and J dropped 5; count of bases not matched to a gene: 8.